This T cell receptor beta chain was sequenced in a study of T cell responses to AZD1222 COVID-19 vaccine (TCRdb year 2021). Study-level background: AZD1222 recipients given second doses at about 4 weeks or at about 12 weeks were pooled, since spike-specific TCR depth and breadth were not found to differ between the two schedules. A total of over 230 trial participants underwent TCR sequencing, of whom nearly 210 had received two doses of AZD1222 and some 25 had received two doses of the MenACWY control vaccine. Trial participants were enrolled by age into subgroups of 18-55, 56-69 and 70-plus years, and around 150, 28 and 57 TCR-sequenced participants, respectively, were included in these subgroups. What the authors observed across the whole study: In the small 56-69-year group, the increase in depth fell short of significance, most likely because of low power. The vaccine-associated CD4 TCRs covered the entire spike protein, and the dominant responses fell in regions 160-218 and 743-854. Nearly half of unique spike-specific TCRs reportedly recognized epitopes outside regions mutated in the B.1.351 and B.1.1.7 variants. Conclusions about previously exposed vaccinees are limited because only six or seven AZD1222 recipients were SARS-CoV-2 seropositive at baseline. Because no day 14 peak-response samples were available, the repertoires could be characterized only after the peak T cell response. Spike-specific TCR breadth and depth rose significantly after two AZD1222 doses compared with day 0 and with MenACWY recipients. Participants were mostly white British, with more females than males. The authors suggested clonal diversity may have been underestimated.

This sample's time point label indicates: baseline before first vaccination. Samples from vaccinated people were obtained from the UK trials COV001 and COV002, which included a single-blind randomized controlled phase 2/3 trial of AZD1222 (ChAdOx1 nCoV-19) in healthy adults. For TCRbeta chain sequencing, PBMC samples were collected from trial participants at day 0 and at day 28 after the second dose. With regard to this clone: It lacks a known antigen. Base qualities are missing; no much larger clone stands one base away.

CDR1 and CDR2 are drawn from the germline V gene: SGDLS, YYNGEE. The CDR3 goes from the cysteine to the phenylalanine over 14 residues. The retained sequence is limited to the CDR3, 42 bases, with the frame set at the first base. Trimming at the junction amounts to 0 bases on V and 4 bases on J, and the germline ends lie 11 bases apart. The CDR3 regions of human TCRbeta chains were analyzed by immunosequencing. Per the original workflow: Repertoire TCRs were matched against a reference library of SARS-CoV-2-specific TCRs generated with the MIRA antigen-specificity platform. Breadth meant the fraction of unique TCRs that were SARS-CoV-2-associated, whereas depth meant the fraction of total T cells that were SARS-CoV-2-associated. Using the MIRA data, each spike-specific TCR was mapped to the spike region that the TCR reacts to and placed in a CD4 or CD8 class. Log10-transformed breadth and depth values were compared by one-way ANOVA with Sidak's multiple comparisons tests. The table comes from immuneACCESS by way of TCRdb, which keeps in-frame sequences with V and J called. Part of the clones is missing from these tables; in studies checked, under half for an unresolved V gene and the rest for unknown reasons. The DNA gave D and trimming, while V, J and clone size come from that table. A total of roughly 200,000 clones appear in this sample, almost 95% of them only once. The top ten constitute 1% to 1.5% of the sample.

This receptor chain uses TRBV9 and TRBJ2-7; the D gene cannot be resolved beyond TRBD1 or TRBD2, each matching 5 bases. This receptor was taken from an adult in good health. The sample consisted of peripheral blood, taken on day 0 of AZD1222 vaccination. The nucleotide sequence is TGTGCCAGCAGCGTAGGAGGGGAGAGTTACGAGCAGTACTTC. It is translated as CASSVGGESYEQYF.